This T cell receptor beta chain stems from a study of CD8+ T cells in alopecia areata. General study findings and limits: The study found tofacitinib significantly decreased scalp clonality and expanded CD8+ clones among the top 100.

V lost 8 bases and J 6 bases, leaving 7 bases between the germline ends. Germline lookup yields CDR1 LNHDA and CDR2 SQIVND (reference sequence). The CDR3 contains 11 residues. This clone was detected a few times. What it binds is unknown. Investigators isolated RNA and reverse transcribed it into cDNA to act as the sequencing template. Measured with immunoSEQ multiplex PCR; TCRdb has only the in-frame clones, and not every one. This sample has about 210,000 clones, with more than 55% found just once. The treatment: oral pan-JAK inhibitor, 5-10 mg twice daily. Material: CD4+ T cells sorted from blood, obtained at approximately week 44, from a patient treated with tofacitinib. The chain links TRBV19 to TRBJ1-4; unclear D gene. The clonotype was recovered from a human donor with alopecia areata. CDR3 nucleotides: TGTGCCAGTGCAGAGGATGAAAAACTGTTTTTT. Protein product: CASAEDEKLFF.